This T cell receptor beta chain was captured by sequencing in a study of regulatory T cells in long-lasting Graves disease. Study results and caveats: Persistent disease was associated with favored TRBV28 usage and with favored use of TRBJ1-2 and TRBJ2-5.

Relying on iRepertoire HTBI primers and Arm-PCR of CDR3 regions, the team built TCR beta libraries. One entry per CDR3 protein results from TCRdb running MiXCR on the multiplex PCR reads. The sample consists of 530,000 or so distinct CDR3 sequences, roughly 16% of them appearing once. This clonotype was detected ten times or more. Antigen: not known. Stated time point: newly diagnosed GD, antithyroid drugs for less than 3 months. Researchers made the TCR library from RNA that was extracted from PBMCs. V was trimmed by 4 bases and J by 7 bases, leaving 13 bases between them. The CDR3 covers 13 residues. Germline CDR1 and CDR2: LGHNT and FRNRAP. This sample was also put to use in a study of T cells in Graves' hyperthyroidism and ophthalmopathy.

The chain combines TRBV12-5 with TRBJ1-2; possibly TRBD1 for D (5 bases). Sample: peripheral blood mononuclear cells (PBMCs), taken at new diagnosis, from a patient treated with antithyroid drugs. The clonotype comes from a man younger than 30 with Graves disease. The CDR3 is CASGSSRRGGYTF. The CDR3, as DNA: TGTGCTAGTGGTTCCTCTAGGAGGGGTGGCTACACCTTC.